This TCR beta chain originates from a study of blood T cells in healthy people across ages. The authors ran a second PCR of roughly 6 to 11 cycles using a sample-barcoded 5' primer and a J-beta primer mix. Every sample returned 2.5 million or more CDR3-containing paired-end reads. TCRdb used MiXCR to reprocess the 5' RACE reads, holding one entry per CDR3 protein. Of under 2 million distinct CDR3 sequences in the sample, roughly 32% are singletons; the top ten hold around 11%. The germline V gene encodes CDR1 LGHDT and CDR2 YNNKEL (reference sequence). The V and J ends lost 0 bases and 2 bases respectively, with 26 bases between them. The CDR3 sequence is 21 residues long. This clonotype was counted a few times. No antigen is known for it. General observations from the study: Per million T cells, TCR beta diversity dropped about linearly as age rose. It was not known whether donors were CMV positive (a possible confounder of expanded clonotype changes).

This chain uses TRBV3-1 with TRBJ2-1, with D perhaps TRBD2 (5 bases). The sample consisted of blood. The receptor comes from a woman younger than 45 in good health. The CDR3 region has the DNA TGTGCCAGCAGCCAAGATGAGCTAAGACGGCGGGCGGGTAGCCCCTACAATGAGCAGTTCTTC. It yields the protein CASSQDELRRRAGSPYNEQFF.